This T cell receptor (beta chain) derives from a study of cytomegalovirus exposure and HLA in healthy donors. A note on this clone: Its antigen is not identified.

The PCR employed 60 Vbeta primers together with 13 Jbeta primers. In the original analysis: Around 76 million unique TCR beta chains, 9 million to 11 million shared, were counted in a later analysis. Data came from immunoSEQ multiplex PCR; TCRdb stores just in-frame clones and leaves some out. V and J calls and clone size are as listed in that table; D and trimming were resolved from the DNA. This sample has about 190,000 clones, with 75% to 80% found just once. The CDR3 is 14 residues long. Germline loops: CDR1 LNHDA, CDR2 SQIVND (reference sequence). The junction had 5 bases not matched to a gene; V was cut back by 6 bases and J by 5 bases. Study findings and constraints: A later analysis reportedly found that, within productive TCRs, an Asian-associated ancestry cluster had fewer N-insertions than the mean observed across the roughly 700 donors. Across donors, most TCRs were seen rarely, yet some public ones were widespread.

The sequencing input was PBMCs. The receptor was derived from a young woman in good health and CMV-seropositive. The rearrangement links TRBV19 to TRBJ2-2, with 8 positions matching TRBD2. The CDR3 region has the DNA TGTGCCAGTAGGACGGGGGGGCCTACCGGGGAGCTGTTTTTT. Its protein product is CASRTGGPTGELFF.